This record concerns one T cell receptor (beta chain) sequence. Looked up from germline, CDR1 is LNHDA and CDR2 is SQIVND (reference sequence). Between the trimmed V and J ends, which lost 7 bases and 8 bases, there was a span of 23 bases. The length of the CDR3 is 15 residues. The sample comes from a study of control samples from healthy donors and cancer patients. Assay used: immunoSEQ multiplex PCR; TCRdb lists only in-frame clones, some missing. The table shows roughly 74,000 clones, with just under 95% occurring only once. This clonotype was obtained from a woman between 18 and 30 years old in good health. The sample was blood. J is TRBJ1-2 and V is TRBV19; D is possibly TRBD1 (5 bases). The CDR3 here is CASTSSRGRVYGYTF. CDR3 nucleotide sequence: TGTGCCAGTACGTCCAGTAGGGGCAGGGTCTACGGCTACACCTTC.